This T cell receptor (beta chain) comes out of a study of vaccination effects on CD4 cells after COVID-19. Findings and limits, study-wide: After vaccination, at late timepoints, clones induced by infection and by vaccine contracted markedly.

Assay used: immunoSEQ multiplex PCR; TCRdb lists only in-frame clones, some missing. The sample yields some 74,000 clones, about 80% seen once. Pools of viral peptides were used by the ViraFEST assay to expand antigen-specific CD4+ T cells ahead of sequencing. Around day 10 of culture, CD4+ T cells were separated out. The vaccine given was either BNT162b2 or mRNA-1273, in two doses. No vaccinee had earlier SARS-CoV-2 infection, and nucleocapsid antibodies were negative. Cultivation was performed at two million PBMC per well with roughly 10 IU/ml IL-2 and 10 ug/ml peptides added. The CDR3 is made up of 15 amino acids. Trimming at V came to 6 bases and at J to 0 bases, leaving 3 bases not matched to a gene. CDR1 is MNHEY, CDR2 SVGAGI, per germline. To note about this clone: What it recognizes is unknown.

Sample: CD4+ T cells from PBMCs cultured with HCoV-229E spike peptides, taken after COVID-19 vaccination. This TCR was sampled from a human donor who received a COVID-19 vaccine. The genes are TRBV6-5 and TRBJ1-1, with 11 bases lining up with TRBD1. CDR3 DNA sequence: TGTGCCAGCAGAGGGACAGGGGGGATGAACACTGAAGCTTTCTTT. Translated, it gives CASRGTGGMNTEAFF.